The 30 T cell receptor beta chains in this list originate from one sample, sequenced in a study of shared clonotypes between healthy human individuals. Sequencing was performed with immunoSEQ multiplex PCR; in TCRdb, only in-frame clones are kept and a portion is missing. The data hold about 490,000 clones, with 81% observed a single time. Sequences were obtained from PBMCs. The receptors were gathered from a woman aged 35 to 49 in good health. Some clones in this sample may be carry-over from other donors' samples.

This clone was seen at least ten times. This rearrangement joins TRBV27 to TRBJ2-4; 7 bases agree with TRBD2. The CDR3 is 15 amino acids. Germline-derived CDR1 and CDR2 are MNHEY and SMNVEV (reference sequence). V lost 3 bases to trimming and J lost 8 bases; unmatched junction nucleotides: 10. CDR3 nucleotides: TGTGCCAGCAGTTTGGAAGCGGGAAGGTTTGACATTCAGTACTTC. Protein product: CASSLEAGRFDIQYF.

With respect to this clone: A far larger clone is one nucleotide away, so this likely arose from a read error. This CDR3 is also generated by other DNA sequences in the sample. V usage is TRBV7-2 and J usage is TRBJ1-2; D is ambiguous. The CDR3 has 15 residues. Germline loops: CDR1 SGHTA, CDR2 FQGNSA. Trimming took 2 bases from V and 4 from J, leaving 14 bases between them. The CDR3 spells CASSLQIAAPYGYTF. Written as DNA, the CDR3 is TGTGCCAGCAGCTTACAAATAGCAGCACCCTATGGCTACACCTTC.

V is TRBV5-1 and J is TRBJ2-7, with 12 bases lining up with TRBD2. The V segment lost 3 bases and the J segment 3 bases; nucleotides outside the gene matches: 4. The germline CDR1 and CDR2 sequences are SGHRS and YFSETQ. The CDR3 runs 15 residues. The CDR3 reads CASSSGLAGYYEQYF. In nucleotides, the CDR3 is TGCGCCAGCAGCTCCGGACTAGCGGGGTACTACGAGCAGTACTTC.

The chain combines TRBV14 with TRBJ2-3; TRBD2 matches 7 bases. Per the germline V gene, CDR1 is SGHDN and CDR2 is FVKESK. The CDR3 is 13 residues long. The V gene end was trimmed by 7 bases and the J gene end by 2 bases; junction bases not matched to a gene: 3. This CDR3 is CASTRDYTDTQYF. Here the CDR3 DNA reads TGTGCCAGCACCCGGGACTACACAGATACGCAGTATTTT.

CDR3 sequence reads: CASSQFSGSRYEQYF. The CDR3, as DNA: TGTGCCAGCAGCCAATTCAGCGGGAGCCGCTACGAGCAGTACTTC. The chain employs TRBV14 and TRBJ2-7; TRBD2 agrees at 8 bases. V dropped 2 bases and J dropped 3; count of bases not matched to a gene: 6. Germline V gives CDR1 SGHDN, CDR2 FVKESK. The CDR3 covers 15 residues.

This clone was seen more than once but under ten times. Since a far larger clone is one base different, this is likely a read error. The V gene is TRBV30, the J gene TRBJ2-5, with 8 bases aligning to TRBD1. The CDR3 is 13 amino acids. From germline, CDR1 is GTSNPN and CDR2 SVGIG (reference sequence). DNA for the CDR3: TGTACCTGTAACAGGGGGTTTGGAGAGACCCAGTACTTC. It encodes CTCNRGFGETQYF.

The CDR3 nucleotides are TGTGCCAGCAGTAATACGCCTAGCGGGGGCGGGGAGCTGTTTTTT. Translating it yields CASSNTPSGGGELFF. The chain employs TRBV6-5 and TRBJ2-2; 10 nucleotides agree with TRBD2. This CDR3 contains 15 residues. The junction had 7 bases not matched to a gene; V was cut back by 5 bases and J by 7 bases. Germline loops: CDR1 MNHEY, CDR2 SVGAGI.

The CDR3 bases are TGTGCCAGCAGCTTAGCCCCCACAGATACGCAGTATTTT. It is translated as CASSLAPTDTQYF. The gene calls are TRBV7-3 and TRBJ2-3; no clear D. The V end lost 2 bases, the J end lost 2 bases, and 5 bases lay between the germline ends. This CDR3 is built from 13 residues. CDR1 is SGHTA, CDR2 FQGTGA, per germline.

This chain links TRBV6-6 with TRBJ2-1; TRBD2 matches 14 bases. The CDR3 totals 16 residues. With 2 bases clipped from V and 9 bases from J, the junction kept 6 bases outside the gene matches. The germline gives CDR1 MNHNY, CDR2 SVGAGI (reference sequence). CDR3 nucleotide sequence: TGTGCCAGCAGTTACAGACTAGCGGGAGGGCCGGGTGAGCAGTTCTTC. Translated: CASSYRLAGGPGEQFF.

This chain uses TRBV28 with TRBJ2-4; TRBD2 agrees at 7 bases. This CDR3 contains 15 residues. The germline CDR1 and CDR2 sequences are MDHEN and SYDVKM. With V trimmed by 2 bases and J by 0 bases, 1 base remained unmatched. CDR3 region: CASSLAGVAKNIQYF. CDR3 sequence (DNA): TGTGCCAGCAGTTTAGCGGGAGTAGCCAAAAACATTCAGTACTTC.

The rearrangement joins TRBV1 to TRBJ1-5; the listed D gene, TRBD1, was not tested against the DNA. TRBV1 is a pseudogene locus. The CDR3 is 16 residues long. CDR3 region: CASSQDRLTSCQPQHF. The CDR3, as DNA: TGCGCCAGCAGCCAAGACAGGTTAACCTCATGTCAGCCCCAGCATTTT.

This clone was picked up a small number of times. The gene calls are TRBV4-1 and TRBJ2-7, with TRBD1 matching 10 bases. CDR1 is MGHRA and CDR2 is YSYEKL in the germline V gene. Trimming cost V 5 bases and J 7 bases; bases outside gene matches: 5. The length of the CDR3 is 13 residues. For the CDR3, the DNA is TGCGCCAGCAGCTCTCGGACAGGGGGTGAGCAGTACTTC. It yields the protein CASSSRTGGEQYF.

This clone was counted a few times. The chain carries TRBV19 and TRBJ2-4, with TRBD1 matching 7 bases. Germline V CDR1 and CDR2: LNHDA, SQIVND (reference sequence). This CDR3 has 13 amino acids. V lost 4 bases and J lost 13; bases outside the gene matches: 10. The CDR3 protein is CASSTTTGSLQYF. CDR3 nucleotides: TGTGCCAGTAGTACGACGACAGGGAGTTTACAGTACTTC.

A word on this clone: A far larger clone is a single base away, which makes a read error likely. In the same sample, other DNA sequences code for this CDR3. This chain links TRBV27 with TRBJ1-5, with D tentatively TRBD1 (6 bases). Germline loops: CDR1 MNHEY, CDR2 SMNVEV (reference sequence). CDR3 size: 14 residues. The CDR3 coding sequence is TGTGCTAGCAGCCCCCGGGACAACAATCAGCCCCAGCATTTT. Protein product: CASSPRDNNQPQHF.

The V call is TRBV6-4, the J call TRBJ1-1; D remains unclear. Germline assignment: CDR1 MRHNA and CDR2 SNTAGT. The CDR3 is made up of 10 amino acids. The V end was cut by 9 bases, the J end by 2 bases, with 4 bases between. This CDR3 reads CARKNTEAFF. CDR3 nucleotides: TGTGCCAGAAAAAACACTGAAGCTTTCTTT.

The gene calls are TRBV28 and TRBJ2-6; D call uncertain. V was shortened by 3 bases and J by 0 bases, with 6 bases between the two germline ends. This CDR3 comprises 15 residues. Per germline, CDR1 MDHEN and CDR2 SYDVKM. The CDR3 loop is CASSFGGSGANVLTF. Here the CDR3 DNA reads TGTGCCAGCAGTTTCGGTGGCTCTGGGGCCAACGTCCTGACTTTC.

To note about this clone: A much larger clone is a single base away; this may be a read error. J is TRBJ2-1 and V is TRBV7-9, with D possibly TRBD1 on 6 matching bases. V lost 10 bases and J 0 bases, leaving 16 bases between the germline ends. This CDR3 comprises 15 residues. From germline, CDR1 is SEHNR and CDR2 FQNEAQ (reference sequence). CDR3 coding DNA: TGTGCCATCCAGGACATGGGACACTCCTACAATGAGCAGTTCTTC. This gives the protein CAIQDMGHSYNEQFF.

The rearrangement uses TRBV6-4 and TRBJ2-1; D uncertain. Trimming removed 3 bases at V and 9 bases at J, with 12 bases between. Germline CDR1 reads MRHNA; CDR2 reads SNTAGT. CDR3 length equals 13 residues. For the CDR3, the DNA is TGTGCCAGCAGTGAAGGACGGTGGGGTGAGCAGTTCTTC. It is translated as CASSEGRWGEQFF.

For this clone: A far larger clone is one base from this, pointing to a likely read error. Since the CDR3 does not end with the conserved phenylalanine or tryptophan, this likely comes from a read error. No DNA is shown, since the ends of the CDR3 on it are uncertain; the CDR3 is the one TCRdb lists. This chain links TRBV7-8 with TRBJ1-3; the listed D gene, TRBD1, was not tested against the DNA. From germline, CDR1 is SGHVS and CDR2 FQNEAQ. Both ends counted, the CDR3 spans 14 residues. The CDR3 reads CASSARLVKGELHL.

This chain uses TRBV7-3 with TRBJ2-3; 11 nucleotides match TRBD2. Germline assignment: CDR1 SGHTA and CDR2 FQGTGA. The V segment lost 4 bases and the J segment 2 bases; nucleotides outside the gene matches: 5. The CDR3 contains 16 residues. CDR3 residues: CASSSRLAGLTDTQYF. The CDR3 DNA follows: TGTGCCAGCAGCTCCCGACTAGCGGGACTCACAGATACGCAGTATTTT.

Details on this clone: A far larger clone differs by one base, so this is likely a read error. This sample includes further DNA sequences coding for the same CDR3. The rearrangement uses TRBV25-1 and TRBJ2-2, with D possibly matching TRBD2 (5 bases). Per germline, CDR1 MGHDK and CDR2 SYGVNS. This CDR3 comprises 17 residues. V gave up 2 bases and J gave up 1 base, with 14 bases separating them. The chain's CDR3 is CASSESGVRWNTGELFF. For the CDR3, the DNA is TGTGCCAGCAGTGAAAGCGGTGTTCGGTGGAACACCGGGGAGCTGTTTTTT.

This chain joins TRBV5-4 and TRBJ2-7, with TRBD2 matching over 7 bases. The germline V gene has CDR1 SGHNT and CDR2 YYREEE (reference sequence). V gave up 5 bases and J gave up 9 bases; unmatched junction bases: 17. The CDR3 runs 15 residues. CDR3 in amino acids: CASSSPGRSGGGQYF. The CDR3 DNA follows: TGTGCCAGCAGTTCCCCGGGACGGTCGGGCGGGGGGCAGTACTTC.

Regarding this clone: This likely came from a read error, as a far larger clone is one base away. The gene calls are TRBV25-1 and TRBJ2-7; TRBD2 matches at 10 bases. Per germline, CDR1 MGHDK and CDR2 SYGVNS. The CDR3 covers 16 residues. This CDR3 is CAISPSGSRSRGEQYF. The CDR3 DNA reads TGTGCCATCAGTCCTAGCGGGAGCCGATCACGGGGCGAGCAGTACTTC.

This clone came up many times. The chain employs TRBV7-9 and TRBJ2-5; 9 nucleotides agree with TRBD2. Germline V gene data show CDR1 as SEHNR and CDR2 as FQNEAQ (reference sequence). There are 17 residues in the CDR3. V was clipped by 2 bases and J by 5 bases; unmatched bases: 12. In DNA, the CDR3 is TGTGCCAGCAGCTTACGGGCTGGCGGGAGGGCCGGGGAGACCCAGTACTTC. It specifies CASSLRAGGRAGETQYF.

In the case of this clone: The junction departs from the called germline gene at one end, perhaps through a read error. The chain links TRBV19 to TRBJ1-5; no clear D gene. The CDR3 consists of 15 residues. The germline V gene encodes CDR1 LNHDA and CDR2 SQIVND (reference sequence). Written as DNA, the CDR3 is TGTGCCAGTAGTATTCTCCCAGGTCCAGGTCAGCACCAGCATTTT. As protein: CASSILPGPGQHQHF.

The chain recombines TRBV7-9 with TRBJ1-5; 7 bases fit TRBD1. The CDR3 runs 15 residues. CDR1 is SEHNR, CDR2 FQNEAQ, per germline (reference sequence). V lost 4 bases and J lost 5; bases outside the gene matches: 8. As DNA, the CDR3 is TGTGCCAGCAGCTCTGGGACAGCAGATCATCAGCCCCAGCATTTT. Its protein product is CASSSGTADHQPQHF.

CDR3 in DNA: TGTGCCAGTAGTAATCAGGTTCAGCCCCAGCATTTT. Protein product: CASSNQVQPQHF. J is TRBJ1-5 and V is TRBV19; D not certain. CDR1 and CDR2 from the germline V gene are LNHDA and SQIVND (reference sequence). This CDR3 spans 12 amino acids. With 4 bases removed from V and 6 bases from J, the gap between germline ends came to 7 bases.

In the case of this clone: This same CDR3 is encoded by further DNA sequences in the sample. The chain links TRBV18 to TRBJ2-2; D assignment may be TRBD1 or TRBD2 (5 bases each). The ends were cut back, 2 bases at V and 2 bases at J, with 9 bases in the middle. This CDR3 spans 15 amino acids. CDR1 is KGHSH, CDR2 LQKENI, per germline. The CDR3 DNA sequence: TGTGCCAGCTCACCAAGGGGACGTAACACCGGGGAGCTGTTTTTT. Amino acid sequence: CASSPRGRNTGELFF.

The CDR3 nucleotides read TGTGCCTGGAGTTACGGCTACGAGCAGTACTTC. Translation gives CAWSYGYEQYF. V gene TRBV30 combines with J gene TRBJ2-7; D gene unclear. The CDR3 extends over 11 amino acids. V was cut by 2 bases and J by 3 bases, with 5 bases left in between. Germline V CDR1 and CDR2: GTSNPN, SVGIG (reference sequence).

The chain is built from TRBV19 and TRBJ2-2, with D perhaps TRBD2 (6 bases). Germline CDR1 is LNHDA and CDR2 is SQIVND (reference sequence). V lost 4 bases and J lost 6, with 18 bases in between. The CDR3 length is 16 residues. The CDR3 nucleotides are TGTGCCAGTAGTAGAGAGGCAGGGTCGGGGGCCGGGGAGCTGTTTTTT. This translates into CASSREAGSGAGELFF.